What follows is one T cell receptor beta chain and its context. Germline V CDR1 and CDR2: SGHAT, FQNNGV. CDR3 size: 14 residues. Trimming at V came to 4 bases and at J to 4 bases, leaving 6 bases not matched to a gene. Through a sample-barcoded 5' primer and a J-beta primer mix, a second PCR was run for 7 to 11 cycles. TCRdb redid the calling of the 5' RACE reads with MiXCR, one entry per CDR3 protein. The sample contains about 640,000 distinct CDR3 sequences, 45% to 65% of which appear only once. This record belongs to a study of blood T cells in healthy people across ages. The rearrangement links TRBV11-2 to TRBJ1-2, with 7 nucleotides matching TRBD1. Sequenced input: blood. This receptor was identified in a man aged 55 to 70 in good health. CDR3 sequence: CASSSSRDSYGYTF. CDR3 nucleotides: TGTGCCAGCAGCTCTTCTCGGGACAGCTATGGCTACACCTTC.